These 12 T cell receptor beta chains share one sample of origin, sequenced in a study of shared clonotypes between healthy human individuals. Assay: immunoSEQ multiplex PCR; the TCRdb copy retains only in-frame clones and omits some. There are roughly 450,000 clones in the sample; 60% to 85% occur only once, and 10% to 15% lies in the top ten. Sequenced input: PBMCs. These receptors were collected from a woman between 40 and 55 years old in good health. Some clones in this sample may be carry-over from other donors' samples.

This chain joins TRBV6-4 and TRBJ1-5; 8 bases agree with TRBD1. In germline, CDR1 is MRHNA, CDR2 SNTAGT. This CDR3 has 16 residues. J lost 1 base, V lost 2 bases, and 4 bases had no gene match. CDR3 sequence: CASSDPTGASNQPQHF. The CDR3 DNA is TGTGCCAGCAGTGACCCGACAGGGGCAAGCAATCAGCCCCAGCATTTT.

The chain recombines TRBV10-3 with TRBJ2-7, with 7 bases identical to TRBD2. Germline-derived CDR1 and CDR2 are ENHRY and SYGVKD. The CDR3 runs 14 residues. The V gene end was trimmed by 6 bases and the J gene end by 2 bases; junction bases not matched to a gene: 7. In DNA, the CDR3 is TGTGCCATCAGGGGGGGGATCCAGACCTACGAGCAGTACTTC. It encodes CAIRGGIQTYEQYF.

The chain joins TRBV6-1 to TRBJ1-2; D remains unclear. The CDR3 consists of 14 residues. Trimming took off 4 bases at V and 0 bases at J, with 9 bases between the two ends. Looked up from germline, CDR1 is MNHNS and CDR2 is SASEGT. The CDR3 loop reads CASSGQASNYGYTF. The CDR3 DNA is TGTGCCAGCAGTGGACAAGCCTCTAACTATGGCTACACCTTC.

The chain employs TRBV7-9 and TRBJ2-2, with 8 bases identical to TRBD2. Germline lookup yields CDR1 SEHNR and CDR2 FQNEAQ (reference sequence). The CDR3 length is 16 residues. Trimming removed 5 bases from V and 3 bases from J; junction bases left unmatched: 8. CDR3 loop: CASSPPTSEDTGELFF. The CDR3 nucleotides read TGTGCCAGCAGCCCGCCGACTAGCGAGGACACCGGGGAGCTGTTTTTT.

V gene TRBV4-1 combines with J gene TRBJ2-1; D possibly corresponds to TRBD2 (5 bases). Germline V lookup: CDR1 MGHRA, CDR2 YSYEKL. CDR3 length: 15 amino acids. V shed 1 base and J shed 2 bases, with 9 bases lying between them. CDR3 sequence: CASSQGSDTYNEQFF. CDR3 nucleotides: TGCGCCAGCAGCCAAGGTAGCGACACCTACAATGAGCAGTTCTTC.

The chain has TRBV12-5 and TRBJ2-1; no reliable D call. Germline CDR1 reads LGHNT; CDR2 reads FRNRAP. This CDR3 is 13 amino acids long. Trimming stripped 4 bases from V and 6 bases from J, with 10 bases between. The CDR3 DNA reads TGTGCTAGTGGTTCGGGCCCCGCCAATGAGCAGTTCTTC. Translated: CASGSGPANEQFF.

The CDR3 coding sequence is TGTGCCAGCAGTGAATTCACCAGGGGGCATGGCTACACCTTC. Protein product: CASSEFTRGHGYTF. The chain recombines TRBV6-1 with TRBJ1-2; 8 bases line up with TRBD1. The germline V gene has CDR1 MNHNS and CDR2 SASEGT. V lost 2 bases to trimming and J lost 6 bases; unmatched junction nucleotides: 5. The CDR3 spans 14 residues.

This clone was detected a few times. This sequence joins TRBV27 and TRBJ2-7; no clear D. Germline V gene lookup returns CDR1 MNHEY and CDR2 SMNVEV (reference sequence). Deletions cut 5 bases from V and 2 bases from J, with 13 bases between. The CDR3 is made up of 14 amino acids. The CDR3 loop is CASSPHISPYEQYF. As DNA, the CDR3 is TGTGCCAGCAGTCCCCATATTTCCCCCTACGAGCAGTACTTC.

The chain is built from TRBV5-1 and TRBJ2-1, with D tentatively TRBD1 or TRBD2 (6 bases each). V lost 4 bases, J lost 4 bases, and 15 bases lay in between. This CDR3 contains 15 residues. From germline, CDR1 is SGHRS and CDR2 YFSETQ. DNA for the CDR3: TGCGCCAGCAGCAGCTGGTCGGGGGCGTACAATGAGCAGTTCTTC. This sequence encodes CASSSWSGAYNEQFF.

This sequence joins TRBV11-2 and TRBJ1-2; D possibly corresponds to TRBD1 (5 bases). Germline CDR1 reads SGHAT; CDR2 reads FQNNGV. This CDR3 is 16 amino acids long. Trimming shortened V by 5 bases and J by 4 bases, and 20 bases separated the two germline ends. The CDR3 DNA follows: TGTGCCAGCAGCCCTCCTGATGGGGGACGGGTCTATGGCTACACCTTC. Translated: CASSPPDGGRVYGYTF.

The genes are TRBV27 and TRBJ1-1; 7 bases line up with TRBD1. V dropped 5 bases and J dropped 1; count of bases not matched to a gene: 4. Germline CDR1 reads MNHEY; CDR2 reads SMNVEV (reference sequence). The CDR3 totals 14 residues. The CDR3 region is CASSRGGWNTEAFF. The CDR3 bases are TGTGCCAGCAGTAGAGGGGGCTGGAACACTGAAGCTTTCTTT.

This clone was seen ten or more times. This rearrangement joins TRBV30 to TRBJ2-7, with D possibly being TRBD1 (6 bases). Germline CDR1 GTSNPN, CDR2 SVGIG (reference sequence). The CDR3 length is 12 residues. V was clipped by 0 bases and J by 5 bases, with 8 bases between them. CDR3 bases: TGTGCCTGGAGTGTACACAGGGACGAGCAGTACTTC. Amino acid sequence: CAWSVHRDEQYF.